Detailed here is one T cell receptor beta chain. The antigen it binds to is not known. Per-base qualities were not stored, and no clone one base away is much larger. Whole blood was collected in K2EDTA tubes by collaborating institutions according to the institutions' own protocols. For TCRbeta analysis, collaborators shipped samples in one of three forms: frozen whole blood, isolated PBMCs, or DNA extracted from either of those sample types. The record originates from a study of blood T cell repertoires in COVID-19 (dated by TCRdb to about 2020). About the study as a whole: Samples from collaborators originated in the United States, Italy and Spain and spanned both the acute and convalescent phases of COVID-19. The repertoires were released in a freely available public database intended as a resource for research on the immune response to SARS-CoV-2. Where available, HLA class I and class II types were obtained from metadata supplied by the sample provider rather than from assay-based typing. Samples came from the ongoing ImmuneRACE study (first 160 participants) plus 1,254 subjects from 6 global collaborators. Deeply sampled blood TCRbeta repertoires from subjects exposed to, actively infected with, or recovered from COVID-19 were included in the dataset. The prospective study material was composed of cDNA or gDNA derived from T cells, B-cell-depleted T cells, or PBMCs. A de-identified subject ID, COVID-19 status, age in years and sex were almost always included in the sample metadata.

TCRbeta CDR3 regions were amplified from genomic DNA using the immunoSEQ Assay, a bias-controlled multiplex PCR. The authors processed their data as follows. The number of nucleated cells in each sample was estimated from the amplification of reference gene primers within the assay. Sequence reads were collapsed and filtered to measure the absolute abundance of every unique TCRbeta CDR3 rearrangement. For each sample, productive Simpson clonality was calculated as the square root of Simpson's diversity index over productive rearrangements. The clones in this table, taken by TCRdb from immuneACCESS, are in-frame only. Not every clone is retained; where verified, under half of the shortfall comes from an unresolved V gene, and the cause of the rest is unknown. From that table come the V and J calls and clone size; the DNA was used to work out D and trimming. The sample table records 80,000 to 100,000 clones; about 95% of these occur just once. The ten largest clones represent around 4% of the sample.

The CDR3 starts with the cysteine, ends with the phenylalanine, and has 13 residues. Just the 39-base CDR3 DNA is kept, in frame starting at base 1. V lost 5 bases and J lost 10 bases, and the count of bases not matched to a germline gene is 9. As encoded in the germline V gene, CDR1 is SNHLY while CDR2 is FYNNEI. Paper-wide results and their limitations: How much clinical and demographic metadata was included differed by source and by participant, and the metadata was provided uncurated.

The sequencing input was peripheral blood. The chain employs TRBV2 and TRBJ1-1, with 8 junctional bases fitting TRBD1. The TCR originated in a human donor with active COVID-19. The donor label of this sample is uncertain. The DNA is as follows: TGTGCCAGCAGTTACACCGGGACAGGAAGAGCTTTCTTT. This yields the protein CASSYTGTGRAFF.